These 21 T cell receptor beta chains originate from one sample sequenced in a study of metastatic and nonmetastatic thyroid tumors. Each patient went into thyroid surgery without having received any treatment. TCRdb re-called the PCR reads via MiXCR. The sample consists of about 38,000 clones, 40% to 55% of them appearing once. Sequencing was done on a sample of tumor tissue. The receptors were sampled from a male donor with papillary thyroid cancer or a benign thyroid nodule (not recorded which). Some clones in this sample may be carry-over from other donors' samples.

This sequence joins TRBV20-1 and TRBJ2-6, with TRBD1 identical over 7 bases. Germline values: CDR1 DFQATT, CDR2 SNEGSKA (reference sequence). The V and J ends lost 5 bases and 0 bases, in that order; junction bases with no gene match: 7. The CDR3 has 16 residues. CDR3 DNA sequence: TGCAGTGCTGGGGGACAGTCCTACTCTGGGGCCAACGTCCTGACTTTC. Its protein product is CSAGGQSYSGANVLTF.

This chain connects TRBV10-2 to TRBJ2-1, with TRBD2 matching over 12 bases. The V segment lost 3 bases and the J segment 3 bases; nucleotides outside the gene matches: 3. The CDR3 spans 16 residues. The germline CDR1 and CDR2 sequences are WSHSY and SAAADI. This CDR3 is CASSDLAGGLYNEQFF. In DNA, the CDR3 is TGCGCCAGCAGTGACCTAGCGGGGGGGCTCTACAATGAGCAGTTCTTC.

V is TRBV12-3 or TRBV12-4 and J is TRBJ2-1; the D is unclear. The CDR3 is made up of 14 amino acids. Trimming removed 3 bases at V and 4 bases at J, with 10 bases between. The CDR3 nucleotides read TGTGCCAGCAGTTTGGAATCCGCGTACAATGAGCAGTTCTTC. Translating it yields CASSLESAYNEQFF.

J is TRBJ2-7 and V is TRBV20-1, with TRBD2 identical over 7 bases. The germline gives CDR1 DFQATT, CDR2 SNEGSKA (reference sequence). The junction had 9 bases not matched to a gene; V was cut back by 0 bases and J by 4 bases. The CDR3 has 15 amino acids. CDR3 nucleotides: TGCAGTGCTAGAGATCGGGCGGGAGCTCTGTACGAGCAGTACTTC. Its protein product is CSARDRAGALYEQYF.

The chain employs TRBV5-1 and TRBJ2-7, with 10 bases lining up with TRBD1. The J segment lost 6 bases and the V segment lost 4 bases, leaving 7 bases of the junction unmatched. The CDR3 contains 14 residues. Germline V gene lookup returns CDR1 SGHRS and CDR2 YFSETQ. In nucleotides, the CDR3 is TGCGCCAGCAGCGGGACCGGGACAGGGGCCGAGCAGTACTTC. Its translation: CASSGTGTGAEQYF.

V is TRBV10-2 and J is TRBJ1-5, with D perhaps TRBD1 (5 bases). There are 15 residues in the CDR3. CDR1 and CDR2 from the germline V gene are WSHSY and SAAADI. V lost 4 bases to trimming and J lost 4 bases, with 14 bases between them. CDR3 protein: CASSGIGHPNQPQHF. CDR3 DNA sequence: TGCGCCAGCAGTGGTATCGGACACCCAAATCAGCCCCAGCATTTT.

This clone was picked up a small number of times. V and J are TRBV12-3 or TRBV12-4 and TRBJ1-5; D remains ambiguous. V lost 1 base and J lost 1, with 8 bases in between. The CDR3 loop spans 15 amino acids. This CDR3 is CASSLGLGSNQPQHF. CDR3 DNA: TGTGCCAGCAGTTTAGGCCTAGGAAGCAATCAGCCCCAGCATTTT.

This clone was observed a few times. The CDR3 region is CASSDSREAGELFF. The CDR3 nucleotides read TGTGCCAGCAGTGACTCGCGGGAGGCCGGGGAGCTGTTTTTT. This chain links TRBV6-4 with TRBJ2-2; the match to TRBD2 covers 8 bases. The CDR3 runs to 14 residues. Losses at the gene ends were 0 bases for V and 6 bases for J; bases not matched to a gene: 0. Germline CDR1 is MRHNA and CDR2 is SNTAGT.

This chain uses TRBV19 with TRBJ2-1; 8 positions match TRBD1. With V trimmed by 6 bases and J by 10 bases, 5 bases remained unmatched. The germline V gene encodes CDR1 LNHDA and CDR2 SQIVND (reference sequence). CDR3 size: 12 residues. The DNA for the CDR3 is TGTGCCAGTAGAGACAGGGGCCGAGAGCAGTTCTTC. Encoded protein: CASRDRGREQFF.

This clone was detected only a few times. This chain uses TRBV28 with TRBJ1-2; no definite D call. The V gene lost 4 bases and the J gene lost 2 bases, with 14 bases spanning the gap. The CDR3 is 15 amino acids. Germline CDR1 and CDR2: MDHEN and SYDVKM. The DNA for the CDR3 is TGTGCCAGCAGTTCTCCCCCGGTGGGGAACTATGGCTACACCTTC. It yields the protein CASSSPPVGNYGYTF.

The chain couples TRBV11-2 to TRBJ1-1, with a tentative D call TRBD1 (6 bases). The CDR3 runs 17 residues. In germline, CDR1 is SGHAT, CDR2 FQNNGV. The V end was cut by 0 bases, the J end by 5 bases, with 19 bases between. The CDR3 region is CASSLEGLGARGTEAFF. CDR3 DNA: TGTGCCAGCAGCTTAGAAGGTTTGGGGGCCCGAGGGACTGAAGCTTTCTTT.

This chain links TRBV11-2 with TRBJ2-7, with a tentative D call TRBD1 (5 bases). Trimming removed 4 bases from V and 3 bases from J, with 7 bases in between. The CDR3 runs to 12 residues. CDR1 SGHAT and CDR2 FQNNGV come from the germline V gene. The DNA of the CDR3 is TGTGCCAGCAGCTCCCAGGGCTACGAGCAGTACTTC. Translated, it gives CASSSQGYEQYF.

The rearrangement uses TRBV3-1 and TRBJ1-3, with D possibly TRBD1 on 5 matching bases. Trimming stripped 3 bases from V and 0 bases from J, with 9 bases between. The CDR3 contains 15 residues. Germline V gene data show CDR1 as LGHDT and CDR2 as YNNKEL (reference sequence). In DNA form, the CDR3 reads TGTGCCAGCAGCCAGGGACGGTTCTCTGGAAACACCATATATTTT. Protein: CASSQGRFSGNTIYF.

The V and J genes are TRBV30 and TRBJ1-2; D uncertain. The CDR3 runs to 12 residues. V shed 3 bases and J shed 4 bases, with 9 bases lying between them. CDR1 GTSNPN and CDR2 SVGIG come from the germline V gene (reference sequence). CDR3 loop: CAWRRGGYGYTF. In DNA, the CDR3 is TGTGCCTGGAGGCGAGGTGGCTATGGCTACACCTTC. Supplemented by reference TRBV30 and TRBJ1-2, the full variable domain reads SQTIHQWPATLVQPVGSPLSLECTVEGTSNPNLYWYRQAAGRGLQLLFYSVGIGQISSEVPQNLSASRPQDRQFILSSKKLLLSDSGFYLCAWRRGGYGYTFGSGTRLTVV.

The chain carries TRBV5-1 and TRBJ2-2; D is perhaps TRBD2 (5 bases). Trimming left V 0 bases short and J 8 bases short, with 8 bases between. Germline CDR1 and CDR2: SGHRS and YFSETQ. The CDR3 is 13 residues long. The CDR3 protein is CASSLAGLGELFF. CDR3 sequence (DNA): TGCGCCAGCAGCTTGGCCGGACTGGGGGAGCTGTTTTTT.

This clone has just a few counts. The J gene is TRBJ2-7, the V gene TRBV6-1; D perhaps matches TRBD2 (5 bases). The germline CDR1 and CDR2 sequences are MNHNS and SASEGT. V dropped 6 bases and J dropped 2 bases, with 14 bases sitting between them. This CDR3 spans 14 amino acids. CDR3 bases: TGTGCCAGCAGAACTTGGCAGGAGGCCTACGAGCAGTACTTC. Translated, it gives CASRTWQEAYEQYF.

The genes are TRBV5-1 and TRBJ1-1; D is ambiguous. Germline CDR1 reads SGHRS; CDR2 reads YFSETQ. V was cut by 1 base and J by 8 bases, with 9 bases left in between. The CDR3 contains 12 residues. Written as DNA, the CDR3 is TGCGCCAGCAGCTTGCGGGGAAGAGAAGCTTTCTTT. This sequence encodes CASSLRGREAFF.

The sample holds a few counts of this clone. A clone one base away is much larger, so this may be a read error. The missing conserved phenylalanine or tryptophan at the end of this CDR3 makes a read error likely. V and J are TRBV6-2 or TRBV6-3 and TRBJ2-2; D gene unclear. V was pared by 3 bases and J by 0 bases, with 5 bases between. Germline V gives CDR1 MNHEY, CDR2 SVGEGT. This CDR3 has 14 residues. Here the CDR3 reads CASSYAPNTGELFS. The CDR3 DNA reads as TGTGCCAGCAGTTATGCCCCGAACACCGGGGAGCTGTTTTCT.

The CDR3 protein is CASSLDDYGYTF. CDR3 in DNA: TGCGCCAGCAGCTTGGATGACTATGGCTACACCTTC. The chain recombines TRBV5-1 with TRBJ1-2, with D uncertain. The CDR3 runs to 12 residues. CDR1 and CDR2 from the germline V gene are SGHRS and YFSETQ. The V and J ends lost 0 bases and 3 bases respectively, with 3 bases between them.

J is TRBJ2-2 and V is TRBV4-3, with TRBD1 as a possible D gene (6 bases). Per the germline V gene, CDR1 is LGHNA and CDR2 is YSLEER. The CDR3 totals 15 residues. The germline V and J ends were trimmed by 6 bases and 6 bases, with 17 bases remaining between them. The CDR3 loop reads CASRVVGGRPGELFF. The CDR3 DNA is TGCGCCAGCAGAGTTGTTGGGGGCCGTCCCGGGGAGCTGTTTTTT.

V and J are TRBV7-3 and TRBJ2-7; D may be TRBD2 (5 bases). The CDR3 spans 13 residues. CDR1 and CDR2 (germline): SGHTA, FQGTGA. V dropped 4 bases and J dropped 7 bases, with 14 bases sitting between them. The CDR3 spells CASSSNGRGEQYF. For the CDR3, the DNA is TGTGCCAGCAGCTCAAATGGGCGAGGGGAGCAGTACTTC.